This T cell receptor (beta chain) was observed in a study of beta chain features in type 1 diabetes. Looking at the study overall: The samples had around 98 million sorted cells examined in all. Study-level results: Researchers report that Type 1 diabetes patients had moderately but significantly shorter TCRB CDR3s across all four CD4+ subsets.

Sequenced material consisted of expressed TCRB transcripts (all of the isolated RNA was reverse transcribed). An average roughly 3.6 million reads came from naive, central memory and regulatory T cell samples. The repertoire was sequenced with immunoSEQ multiplex PCR; TCRdb's copy has only in-frame clones and lacks some. The repertoire holds 500,000 to 850,000 clones, with over 12% as singletons. Germline loops: CDR1 GTSNPN, CDR2 SVGIG (reference sequence). Unmatched junction bases numbered 7, after V lost 7 bases and J lost 2 bases. There are 13 residues in the CDR3. This clone was observed a handful of times. Antigen unknown. On average, the one heparinised blood draw given by each donor was roughly 100 mL.

The sample consisted of naive CD4+ T cells from blood. This receptor was taken from a young man with type 1 diabetes. The V gene is TRBV30, the J gene TRBJ2-5; TRBD2 matches at 7 bases. The CDR3 DNA reads TGTGCCTTAACCCGGGACTATCAAGAGACCCAGTACTTC. Translation gives CALTRDYQETQYF.